Each of the 27 T cell receptor beta chains below was sequenced from the same sample in a study of shared clonotypes between healthy human individuals. Assay used: immunoSEQ multiplex PCR; TCRdb lists only in-frame clones, some missing. The table records 600,000 to 750,000 clones, roughly two thirds of them present only once. Sequenced: memory CD4+ T cells sorted from blood. The subset was: CD45RA-negative fraction. Receptors were obtained from a woman aged 25-40 years in good health.

This chain uses TRBV27 with TRBJ2-5; D gene ambiguous. The CDR3 is 13 amino acids. Germline V gives CDR1 MNHEY, CDR2 SMNVEV (reference sequence). V lost 2 bases and J lost 1, with 5 bases in between. The CDR3, as DNA: TGTGCCAGCAGTTTAAGGTCCCAAGAGACCCAGTACTTC. Its protein is CASSLRSQETQYF.

CDR3 region: CASRIGGTYNEQFF. DNA for the CDR3: TGTGCCAGCAGAATTGGAGGGACCTACAATGAGCAGTTCTTC. The J gene is TRBJ2-1, the V gene TRBV27, with D perhaps TRBD2 (6 bases). Germline loops: CDR1 MNHEY, CDR2 SMNVEV (reference sequence). V dropped 6 bases and J dropped 2 bases, with 11 bases sitting between them. The CDR3 extends over 14 amino acids.

This chain joins TRBV19 and TRBJ2-1; D gene ambiguous. V was trimmed by 1 base and J by 9 bases, leaving 10 bases between them. The germline V gene encodes CDR1 LNHDA and CDR2 SQIVND (reference sequence). This CDR3 comprises 13 residues. CDR3 residues: CASSIVRDSEQFF. In nucleotides, the CDR3 is TGTGCCAGTAGTATAGTTAGAGACTCTGAGCAGTTCTTC.

This chain joins TRBV28 and TRBJ2-1; no definite D call. Trimming cost V 7 bases and J 6 bases, with 19 bases left between them. In germline, CDR1 is MDHEN, CDR2 SYDVKM. The CDR3 length is 15 residues. The CDR3 nucleotides are TGTGCCAGCACCACACGAGTACGTGGCTCCAATGAGCAGTTCTTC. Its translation: CASTTRVRGSNEQFF.

The rearrangement links TRBV5-1 to TRBJ1-4; 10 bases agree with TRBD1. The CDR3 extends over 16 amino acids. V shed 4 bases and J 3 bases; nucleotides not matched to a gene: 6. CDR1 and CDR2 from the germline V gene are SGHRS and YFSETQ. This CDR3 is CASSPDRGLANEKLFF. The DNA for the CDR3 is TGCGCCAGCAGCCCCGACAGGGGGCTAGCTAATGAAAAACTGTTTTTT.

The gene calls are TRBV6-1 and TRBJ1-4, with D unclear. Germline V gives CDR1 MNHNS, CDR2 SASEGT. There are 15 residues in the CDR3. The V end lost 2 bases, the J end lost 2 bases, and 9 bases lay between the germline ends. CDR3 residues: CASSEQAATNEKLFF. The CDR3 nucleotides read TGTGCCAGCAGTGAACAGGCAGCTACTAATGAAAAACTGTTTTTT.

This sequence joins TRBV28 and TRBJ1-2; TRBD1 is a possible D gene (6 bases). The CDR3 runs to 13 residues. Trimming stripped 8 bases from V and 4 bases from J, with 14 bases between. CDR1 and CDR2 (germline): MDHEN, SYDVKM. DNA of the CDR3: TGTGCCAGCTCTGGACAGTGGACCTATGGCTACACCTTC. As protein: CASSGQWTYGYTF.

This clone was recorded at least ten times. This chain uses TRBV25-1 with TRBJ2-1; no definite D call. Trimming stripped 5 bases from V and 8 bases from J, with 7 bases between. This CDR3 contains 11 residues. Germline CDR1 MGHDK, CDR2 SYGVNS. The CDR3 region has the DNA TGTGCCAGCAGTACCCGGTATGAGCAGTTCTTC. This encodes CASSTRYEQFF.

About this clone: Given a far larger clone just one base away, this is likely a sequencing read error. The CDR3 bases are TGTGCCAACGCGGGACAGGGCAATCAGCCCCAGCATTTT. This translates into CANAGQGNQPQHF. V and J are TRBV27 and TRBJ1-5; 8 bases match TRBD1. V lost 10 bases to trimming and J lost 2 bases; unmatched junction nucleotides: 4. Germline assignment: CDR1 MNHEY and CDR2 SMNVEV (reference sequence). The CDR3 is made up of 13 amino acids.

Points on this clone: The sample carries other DNA sequences with the same CDR3. The V gene is TRBV5-1, the J gene TRBJ2-2; no clear D. The CDR3 contains 13 residues. Germline lookup yields CDR1 SGHRS and CDR2 YFSETQ. Trimming stripped 0 bases from V and 5 bases from J, with 5 bases between. CDR3 in DNA: TGCGCCAGCAGCTTGGGCGATACCGGGGAGCTGTTTTTT. As protein: CASSLGDTGELFF.

V usage is TRBV6-6 and J usage is TRBJ1-1; no clear D. Germline V gives CDR1 MNHNY, CDR2 SVGAGI (reference sequence). V lost 1 base and J 3 bases, leaving 6 bases between the germline ends. The CDR3 has 13 amino acids. The CDR3 DNA is TGTGCCAGCAGTTACTTGGGATACACTGAAGCTTTCTTT. It is translated as CASSYLGYTEAFF.

The CDR3 DNA reads as TGTGCCAGCAGTTTTTTCACTAGCGATTTCAAAAACATTCAGTACTTC. It yields the protein CASSFFTSDFKNIQYF. The chain is built from TRBV28 and TRBJ2-4, with 7 bases matching TRBD2. Per the germline V gene, CDR1 is MDHEN and CDR2 is SYDVKM. V shed 3 bases, J shed 3 bases, and the junction held 8 bases outside the gene matches. CDR3 length equals 16 residues. The full variable domain, completed using reference TRBV28 and TRBJ2-4, is DVKVTQSSRYLVKRTGEKVFLECVQDMDHENMFWYRQDPGLGLRLIYFSYDVKMKEKGDIPEGYSVSREKKERFSLILESASTNQTSMYLCASSFFTSDFKNIQYFGAGTRLSVL.

This chain connects TRBV5-4 to TRBJ2-4, with no clear D. The germline V gene encodes CDR1 SGHNT and CDR2 YYREEE (reference sequence). V was pared by 0 bases and J by 1 base, with 8 bases between. The CDR3 has 15 residues. The CDR3 reads CASSLAGVAKNIQYF. The CDR3 DNA follows: TGTGCCAGCAGCTTGGCTGGGGTTGCCAAAAACATTCAGTACTTC.

J is TRBJ2-3 and V is TRBV11-2; either TRBD1 or TRBD2 may supply D (5 bases each). Germline V gene lookup returns CDR1 SGHAT and CDR2 FQNNGV. CDR3 size: 16 residues. The germline V and J ends were trimmed by 1 base and 2 bases, with 13 bases remaining between them. CDR3 coding DNA: TGTGCCAGCAGCTTAGTTTTAGCTGGGACCACAGATACGCAGTATTTT. Its protein is CASSLVLAGTTDTQYF.

This clone was seen only a few times. This sequence joins TRBV19 and TRBJ2-7, with TRBD1 matching 10 bases. Looked up from germline, CDR1 is LNHDA and CDR2 is SQIVND (reference sequence). The CDR3 consists of 14 residues. Trimming took 2 bases from V and 4 from J; bases not matched to a gene: 2. CDR3 in amino acids: CASSIRDRGYEQYF. CDR3 nucleotides: TGTGCCAGTAGTATACGGGACAGGGGATACGAGCAGTACTTC.

The chain employs TRBV6-6 and TRBJ2-3; 9 nucleotides line up with TRBD1. Germline V gives CDR1 MNHNY, CDR2 SVGAGI (reference sequence). V lost 7 bases and J lost 3; bases outside the gene matches: 8. CDR3 size: 15 residues. CDR3 bases: TGTGCCAGCACCGCCTTGACAGGGGGAACAGATACGCAGTATTTT. This translates into CASTALTGGTDTQYF.

Note on this clone: This likely reflects a read error, since a far larger clone is one base away. Other DNA sequences of this sample code for an identical CDR3. The rearrangement links TRBV19 to TRBJ1-5; D not certain. Germline V gene sequence: CDR1 LNHDA, CDR2 SQIVND (reference sequence). This CDR3 has 13 residues. With 7 bases removed from V and 0 bases from J, the gap between germline ends came to 7 bases. The CDR3 spells CASTPYSNQPQHF. The DNA for the CDR3 is TGTGCCAGTACCCCTTATAGCAATCAGCCCCAGCATTTT.

The V gene is TRBV25-1, the J gene TRBJ2-5; 7 nucleotides match TRBD1. The assigned J gene may be wrong: the sequence end matches TRBJ2-7 better. The CDR3 covers 15 residues. CDR1 and CDR2 (germline): MGHDK, SYGVNS. The CDR3 sequence: CASSGTGSIPYEQYF. CDR3 bases: TGTGCCAGCAGTGGGACAGGATCTATTCCCTACGAGCAGTACTTC.

The V and J genes are TRBV7-2 and TRBJ2-7; tentatively, D is TRBD1 (6 bases). Germline V gives CDR1 SGHTA, CDR2 FQGNSA. V lost 9 bases and J lost 4, with 16 bases in between. The CDR3 is 13 residues long. CDR3 region: CASKPATGYEQYF. DNA of the CDR3: TGTGCCAGTAAGCCCGCTACAGGGTACGAGCAGTACTTC.

In the case of this clone: This sample also contains other DNA sequences that code for the same CDR3. This rearrangement joins TRBV7-9 to TRBJ2-7; TRBD2 matches at 8 bases. V lost 3 bases to trimming and J lost 1 base; unmatched junction nucleotides: 5. Germline-derived CDR1 and CDR2 are SEHNR and FQNEAQ (reference sequence). The CDR3 extends over 15 amino acids. CDR3 residues: CASSLASGSSYEQYF. Here the CDR3 DNA reads TGTGCCAGCAGCTTGGCAAGCGGGAGTTCCTACGAGCAGTACTTC.

This clone was seen more than once but under ten times. The V and J genes are TRBV4-1 and TRBJ2-1, with D hard to call. Trimming shortened V by 3 bases and J by 6 bases, and 18 bases separated the two germline ends. Germline V gene data show CDR1 as MGHRA and CDR2 as YSYEKL. CDR3 length equals 16 residues. The CDR3 reads CASSQNDGRLSNEQFF. CDR3 sequence (DNA): TGCGCCAGCAGCCAGAATGACGGGCGGTTGTCCAATGAGCAGTTCTTC.

The chain joins TRBV7-9 to TRBJ1-2; D gene uncertain. The ends were cut back, 4 bases at V and 5 bases at J, with 11 bases in the middle. The CDR3 totals 13 residues. From germline, CDR1 is SEHNR and CDR2 FQNEAQ (reference sequence). The CDR3 nucleotides read TGTGCCAGCAGCTCCCCAGGAGGGTATGGCTACACCTTC. Encoded protein: CASSSPGGYGYTF.

This clone was counted a single time. The chain employs TRBV5-1 and TRBJ2-3; D is unresolved. V gave up 3 bases and J gave up 3 bases, with 5 bases separating them. Per germline, CDR1 SGHRS and CDR2 YFSETQ. The CDR3 has 12 residues. DNA for the CDR3: TGCGCCAGCAGCTCTGGGACAGATACGCAGTATTTT. Protein product: CASSSGTDTQYF.

The sample holds a few counts of this clone. The chain uses TRBV7-9 and TRBJ2-3, with 7 bases fitting TRBD1. Germline V CDR1 and CDR2: SEHNR, FQNEAQ (reference sequence). The CDR3 has 17 residues. V shed 4 bases, J shed 0 bases, and the junction held 10 bases outside the gene matches. CDR3 sequence: CASSSVLGQASTDTQYF. In DNA form, the CDR3 reads TGTGCCAGCAGCTCCGTCCTTGGACAGGCTAGCACAGATACGCAGTATTTT.

The rearrangement links TRBV30 to TRBJ1-6, with D hard to call. The CDR3 runs 13 residues. Germline V gene sequence: CDR1 GTSNPN, CDR2 SVGIG (reference sequence). The ends were cut back, 5 bases at V and 5 bases at J, with 10 bases in the middle. CDR3 loop: CAWELSDNSPLHF. Here the CDR3 DNA reads TGTGCCTGGGAACTAAGTGATAATTCACCCCTCCACTTT.

In regard to this clone: This sample also contains other DNA sequences that code for the same CDR3. V gene TRBV15 combines with J gene TRBJ1-4; D perhaps matches TRBD1 (6 bases). The CDR3 sequence is 14 residues long. V was shortened by 2 bases and J by 4 bases, with 8 bases between the two germline ends. CDR1 and CDR2 (germline): LNHNV, YYDKDF (reference sequence). The CDR3 DNA follows: TGTGCCACCAGCAGACAGGGGTTTAATGAAAAACTGTTTTTT. This codes for CATSRQGFNEKLFF.

V usage is TRBV2 and J usage is TRBJ1-4; TRBD1 might be the D (5 bases). V was trimmed by 2 bases and J by 0 bases, leaving 7 bases between them. Germline lookup yields CDR1 SNHLY and CDR2 FYNNEI. CDR3 length equals 15 residues. The CDR3 loop is CASSEQGATNEKLFF. DNA for the CDR3: TGTGCCAGCAGTGAACAGGGAGCAACTAATGAAAAACTGTTTTTT.